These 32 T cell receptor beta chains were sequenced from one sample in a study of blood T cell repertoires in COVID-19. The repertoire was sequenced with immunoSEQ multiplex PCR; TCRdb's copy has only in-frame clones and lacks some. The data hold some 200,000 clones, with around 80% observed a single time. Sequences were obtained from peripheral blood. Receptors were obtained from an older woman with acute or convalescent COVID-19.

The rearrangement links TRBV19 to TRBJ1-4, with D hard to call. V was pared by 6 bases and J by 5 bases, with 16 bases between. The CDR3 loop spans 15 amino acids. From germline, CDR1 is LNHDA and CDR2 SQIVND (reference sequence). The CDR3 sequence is CASRPPGVWNEKLFF. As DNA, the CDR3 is TGTGCCAGTAGACCCCCCGGGGTCTGGAATGAAAAACTGTTTTTT.

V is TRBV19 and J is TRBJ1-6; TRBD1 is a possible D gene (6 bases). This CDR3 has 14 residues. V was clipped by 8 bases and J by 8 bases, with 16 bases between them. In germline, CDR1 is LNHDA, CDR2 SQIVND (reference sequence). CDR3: CASAPEGGDSPLHF. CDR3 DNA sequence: TGTGCCAGTGCCCCTGAGGGGGGGGATTCACCCCTCCACTTT.

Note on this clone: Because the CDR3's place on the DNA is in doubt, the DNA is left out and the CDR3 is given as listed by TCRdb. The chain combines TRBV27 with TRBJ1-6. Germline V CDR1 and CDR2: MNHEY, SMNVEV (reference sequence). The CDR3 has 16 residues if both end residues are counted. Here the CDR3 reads CASSTSTGLENSPLHF.

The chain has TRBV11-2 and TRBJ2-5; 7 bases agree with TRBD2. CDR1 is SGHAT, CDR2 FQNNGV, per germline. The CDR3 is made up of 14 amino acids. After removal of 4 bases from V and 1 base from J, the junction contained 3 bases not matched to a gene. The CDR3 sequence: CASSSLAVQETQYF. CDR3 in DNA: TGTGCCAGCAGCTCTCTAGCGGTCCAAGAGACCCAGTACTTC.

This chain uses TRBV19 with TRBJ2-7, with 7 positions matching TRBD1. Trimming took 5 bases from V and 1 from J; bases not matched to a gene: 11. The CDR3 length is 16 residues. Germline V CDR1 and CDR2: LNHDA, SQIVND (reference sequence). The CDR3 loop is CASSPPLGRGSYEQYF. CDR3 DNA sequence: TGTGCCAGTAGTCCCCCCCTTGGCAGGGGGTCCTACGAGCAGTACTTC.

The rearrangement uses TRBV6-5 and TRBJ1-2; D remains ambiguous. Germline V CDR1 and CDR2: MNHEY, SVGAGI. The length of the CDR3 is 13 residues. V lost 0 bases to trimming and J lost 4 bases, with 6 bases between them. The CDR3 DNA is TGTGCCAGCAGTTACTCGCGCCTCTATGGCTACACCTTC. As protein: CASSYSRLYGYTF.

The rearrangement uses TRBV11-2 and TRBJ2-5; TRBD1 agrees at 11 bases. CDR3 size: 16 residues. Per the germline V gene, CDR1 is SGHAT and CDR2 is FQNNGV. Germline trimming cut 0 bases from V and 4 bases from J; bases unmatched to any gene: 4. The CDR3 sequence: CASSLEGTGGPETQYF. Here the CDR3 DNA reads TGTGCCAGCAGCTTAGAGGGGACAGGGGGTCCAGAGACCCAGTACTTC.

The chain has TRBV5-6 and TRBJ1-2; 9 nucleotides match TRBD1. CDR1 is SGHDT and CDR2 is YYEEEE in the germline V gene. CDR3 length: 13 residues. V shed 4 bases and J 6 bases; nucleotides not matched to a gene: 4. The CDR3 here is CASSADRGNGYTF. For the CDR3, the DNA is TGTGCCAGCAGCGCTGACAGGGGGAATGGCTACACCTTC.

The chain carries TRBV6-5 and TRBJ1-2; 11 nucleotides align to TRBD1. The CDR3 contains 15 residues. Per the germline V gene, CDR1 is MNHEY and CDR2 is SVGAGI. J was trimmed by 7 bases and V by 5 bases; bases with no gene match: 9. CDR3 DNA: TGTGCCAGCAGTACCCAAACCGGGACAGGGGGTGGCTACACCTTC. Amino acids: CASSTQTGTGGGYTF.

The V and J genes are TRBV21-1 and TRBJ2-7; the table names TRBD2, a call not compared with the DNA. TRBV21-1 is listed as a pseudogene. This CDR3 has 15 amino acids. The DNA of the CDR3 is TGTGCCAGCACCCTGCACGGGGTGGGGTACTACGAGCAGTACTTC. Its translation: CASTLHGVGYYEQYF.

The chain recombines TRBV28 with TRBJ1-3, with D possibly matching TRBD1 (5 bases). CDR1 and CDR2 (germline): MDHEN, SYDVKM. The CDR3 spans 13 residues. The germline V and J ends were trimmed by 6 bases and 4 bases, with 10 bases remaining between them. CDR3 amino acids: CASSPGDGNTIYF. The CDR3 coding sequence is TGTGCCAGCAGCCCGGGGGACGGAAACACCATATATTTT.

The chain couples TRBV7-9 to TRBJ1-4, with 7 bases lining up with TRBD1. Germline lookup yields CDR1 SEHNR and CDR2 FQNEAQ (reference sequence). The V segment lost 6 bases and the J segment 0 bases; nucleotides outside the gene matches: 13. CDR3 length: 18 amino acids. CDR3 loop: CASRPVGTEEPTNEKLFF. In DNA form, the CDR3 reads TGTGCCAGCAGACCAGTCGGGACAGAAGAACCAACTAATGAAAAACTGTTTTTT. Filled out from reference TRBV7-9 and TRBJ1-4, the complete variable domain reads DTGVSQNPRHKITKRGQNVTFRCDPISEHNRLYWYRQTLGQGPEFLTYFQNEAQLEKSRLLSDRFSAERPKGSFSTLEIQRTEQGDSAMYLCASRPVGTEEPTNEKLFFGSGTQLSVL.

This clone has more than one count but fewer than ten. The CDR3 DNA follows: TGTGCCAGTAGTGAGGGGGCTCGGGAAAAACTGTTTTTT. Its translation: CASSEGAREKLFF. The gene calls are TRBV19 and TRBJ1-4; 7 bases line up with TRBD1. V trimming: 5 bases; J trimming: 8 bases; junction bases outside the gene matches: 5. Germline-derived CDR1 and CDR2 are LNHDA and SQIVND (reference sequence). The CDR3 length is 13 residues.

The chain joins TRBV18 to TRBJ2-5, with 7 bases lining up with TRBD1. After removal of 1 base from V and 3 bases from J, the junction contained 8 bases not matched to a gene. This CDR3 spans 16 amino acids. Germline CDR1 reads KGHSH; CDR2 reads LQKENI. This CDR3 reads CASSPLGQEIKETQYF. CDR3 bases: TGTGCCAGCTCACCACTAGGACAGGAGATTAAAGAGACCCAGTACTTC.

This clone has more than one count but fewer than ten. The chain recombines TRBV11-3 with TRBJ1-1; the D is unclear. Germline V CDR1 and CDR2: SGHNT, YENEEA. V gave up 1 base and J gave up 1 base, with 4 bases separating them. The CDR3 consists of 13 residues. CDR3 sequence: CASSLGQNTEAFF. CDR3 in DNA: TGTGCCAGCAGCTTAGGGCAGAACACTGAAGCTTTCTTT.

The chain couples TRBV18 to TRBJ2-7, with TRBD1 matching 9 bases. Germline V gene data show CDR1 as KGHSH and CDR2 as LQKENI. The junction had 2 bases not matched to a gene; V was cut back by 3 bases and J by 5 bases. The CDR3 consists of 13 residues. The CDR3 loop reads CASSPRQGDEQYF. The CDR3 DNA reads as TGTGCCAGCTCACCCCGACAGGGGGACGAGCAGTACTTC.

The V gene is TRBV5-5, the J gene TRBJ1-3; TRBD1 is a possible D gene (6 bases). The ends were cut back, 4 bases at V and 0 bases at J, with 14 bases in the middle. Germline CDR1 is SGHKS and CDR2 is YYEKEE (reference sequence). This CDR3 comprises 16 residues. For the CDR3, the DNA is TGTGCCAGCAGCCCCCCTGGGGGCCGCTCTGGAAACACCATATATTTT. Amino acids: CASSPPGGRSGNTIYF.

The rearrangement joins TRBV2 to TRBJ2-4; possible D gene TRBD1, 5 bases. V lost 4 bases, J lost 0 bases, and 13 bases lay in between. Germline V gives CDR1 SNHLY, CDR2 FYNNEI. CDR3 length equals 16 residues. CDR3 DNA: TGTGCCAGCAGTGGGGGTTATAGGGGAGCCAAAAACATTCAGTACTTC. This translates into CASSGGYRGAKNIQYF.

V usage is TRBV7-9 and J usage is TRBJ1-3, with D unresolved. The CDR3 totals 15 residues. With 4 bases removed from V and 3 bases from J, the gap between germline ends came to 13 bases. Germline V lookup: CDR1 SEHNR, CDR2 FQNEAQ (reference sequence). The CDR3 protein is CASSSPSTHGNTIYF. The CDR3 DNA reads TGTGCCAGCAGCTCCCCGAGCACGCATGGAAACACCATATATTTT.

This CDR3 reads CASSYSTSEGLYSYEQYF. The CDR3 coding sequence is TGTGCCAGCAGTTACTCGACCTCGGAGGGCTTATACTCCTACGAGCAGTACTTC. The chain links TRBV6-2 or TRBV6-3 to TRBJ2-7, with D tentatively TRBD2 (6 bases). In germline, CDR1 is MNHEY, CDR2 SVGEGT. V gave up 0 bases and J gave up 0 bases, with 18 bases separating them. The CDR3 is 18 amino acids.

The CDR3 is CASRDSYSQSSYNSPLHF. CDR3 DNA sequence: TGTGCCAGCAGGGACAGTTACAGTCAGAGCTCCTATAATTCACCCCTCCACTTT. This chain links TRBV28 with TRBJ1-6; D is perhaps TRBD1 (6 bases). The CDR3 length is 18 residues. Between the trimmed V and J ends, which lost 6 bases and 0 bases, there was a span of 18 bases. Germline V gene data show CDR1 as MDHEN and CDR2 as SYDVKM. Full variable domain (missing parts from reference TRBV28 and TRBJ1-6): DVKVTQSSRYLVKRTGEKVFLECVQDMDHENMFWYRQDPGLGLRLIYFSYDVKMKEKGDIPEGYSVSREKKERFSLILESASTNQTSMYLCASRDSYSQSSYNSPLHFGNGTRLTVT.

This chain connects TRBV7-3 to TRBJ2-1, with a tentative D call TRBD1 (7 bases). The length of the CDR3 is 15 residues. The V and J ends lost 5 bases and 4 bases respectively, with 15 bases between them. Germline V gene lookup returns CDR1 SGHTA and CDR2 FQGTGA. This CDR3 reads CASSRQGREYNEQFF. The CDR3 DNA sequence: TGTGCCAGCAGCAGACAGGGCCGGGAGTACAATGAGCAGTTCTTC.

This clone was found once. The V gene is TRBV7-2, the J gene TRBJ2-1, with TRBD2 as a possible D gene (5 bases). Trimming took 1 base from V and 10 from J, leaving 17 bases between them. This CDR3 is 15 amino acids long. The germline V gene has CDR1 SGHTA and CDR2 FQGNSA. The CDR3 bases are TGTGCCAGCAGCTTAGTGGACGCGGGTAATTGGGAGCAGTTCTTC. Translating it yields CASSLVDAGNWEQFF. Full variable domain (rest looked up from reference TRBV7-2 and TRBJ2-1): GAGVSQSPSNKVTEKGKDVELRCDPISGHTALYWYRQSLGQGLEFLIYFQGNSAPDKSGLPSDRFSAERTGGSVSTLTIQRTQQEDSAVYLCASSLVDAGNWEQFFGPGTRLTVL.

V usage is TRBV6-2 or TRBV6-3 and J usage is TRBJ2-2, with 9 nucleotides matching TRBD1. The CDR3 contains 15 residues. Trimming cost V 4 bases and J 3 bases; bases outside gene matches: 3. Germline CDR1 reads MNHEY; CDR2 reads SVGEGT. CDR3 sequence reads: CASSLQGADTGELFF. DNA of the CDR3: TGTGCCAGCAGTTTACAGGGGGCGGACACCGGGGAGCTGTTTTTT.

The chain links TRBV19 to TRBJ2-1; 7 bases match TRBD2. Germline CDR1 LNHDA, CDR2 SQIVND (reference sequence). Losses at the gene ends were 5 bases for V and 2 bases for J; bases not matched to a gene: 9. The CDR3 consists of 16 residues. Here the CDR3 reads CASSQKTSSAYNEQFF. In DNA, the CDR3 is TGTGCCAGTAGTCAAAAGACTAGCTCTGCCTACAATGAGCAGTTCTTC. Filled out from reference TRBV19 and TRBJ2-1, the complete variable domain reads DGGITQSPKYLFRKEGQNVTLSCEQNLNHDAMYWYRQDPGQGLRLIYYSQIVNDFQKGDIAEGYSVSREKKESFPLTVTSAQKNPTAFYLCASSQKTSSAYNEQFFGPGTRLTVL.

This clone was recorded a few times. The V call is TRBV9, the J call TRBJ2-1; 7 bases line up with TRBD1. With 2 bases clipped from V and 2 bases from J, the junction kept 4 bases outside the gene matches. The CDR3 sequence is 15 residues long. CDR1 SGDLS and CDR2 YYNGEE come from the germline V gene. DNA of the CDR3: TGTGCCAGCAGCGTCCGACAGGGAGCCTACAATGAGCAGTTCTTC. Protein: CASSVRQGAYNEQFF.

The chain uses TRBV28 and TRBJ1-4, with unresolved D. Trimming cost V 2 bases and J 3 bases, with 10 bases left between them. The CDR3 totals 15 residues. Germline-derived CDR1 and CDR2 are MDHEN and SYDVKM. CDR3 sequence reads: CASSLGVPSNEKLFF. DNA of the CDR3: TGTGCCAGCAGTTTAGGAGTACCATCTAATGAAAAACTGTTTTTT.

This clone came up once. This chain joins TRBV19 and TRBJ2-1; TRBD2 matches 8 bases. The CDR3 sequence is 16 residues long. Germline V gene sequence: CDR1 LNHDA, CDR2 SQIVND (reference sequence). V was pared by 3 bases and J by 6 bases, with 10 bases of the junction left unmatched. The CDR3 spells CASSIWGSGRGNEQFF. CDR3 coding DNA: TGTGCCAGTAGTATCTGGGGGAGCGGGAGAGGCAATGAGCAGTTCTTC.

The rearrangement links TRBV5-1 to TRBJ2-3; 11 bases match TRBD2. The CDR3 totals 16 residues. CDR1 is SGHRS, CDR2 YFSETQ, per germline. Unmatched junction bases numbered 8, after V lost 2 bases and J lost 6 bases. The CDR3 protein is CASSLELAGVADTQYF. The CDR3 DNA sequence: TGCGCCAGCAGCTTAGAACTAGCGGGAGTCGCGGATACGCAGTATTTT.

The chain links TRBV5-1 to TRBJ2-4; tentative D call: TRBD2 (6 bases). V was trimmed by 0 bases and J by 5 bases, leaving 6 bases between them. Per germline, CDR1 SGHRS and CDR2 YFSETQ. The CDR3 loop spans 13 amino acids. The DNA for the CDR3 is TGCGCCAGCAGCTTGGGCGGGGAAAACATTCAGTACTTC. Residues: CASSLGGENIQYF.

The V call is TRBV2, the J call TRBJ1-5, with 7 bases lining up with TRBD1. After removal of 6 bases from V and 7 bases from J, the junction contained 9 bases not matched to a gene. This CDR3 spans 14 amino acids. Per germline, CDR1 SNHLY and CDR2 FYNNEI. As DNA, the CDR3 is TGTGCCAGCAGGGTCGACAGGGAGGACCAGCCCCAGCATTTT. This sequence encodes CASRVDREDQPQHF.

This chain's CDR3 is CASSPWTGDHEQYF. The DNA for the CDR3 is TGTGCCAGCAGTCCCTGGACAGGGGACCACGAGCAGTACTTC. The gene calls are TRBV28 and TRBJ2-7; 9 bases are a match to TRBD1. Germline loops: CDR1 MDHEN, CDR2 SYDVKM. This CDR3 spans 14 amino acids. V trimming: 5 bases; J trimming: 5 bases; junction bases outside the gene matches: 7.